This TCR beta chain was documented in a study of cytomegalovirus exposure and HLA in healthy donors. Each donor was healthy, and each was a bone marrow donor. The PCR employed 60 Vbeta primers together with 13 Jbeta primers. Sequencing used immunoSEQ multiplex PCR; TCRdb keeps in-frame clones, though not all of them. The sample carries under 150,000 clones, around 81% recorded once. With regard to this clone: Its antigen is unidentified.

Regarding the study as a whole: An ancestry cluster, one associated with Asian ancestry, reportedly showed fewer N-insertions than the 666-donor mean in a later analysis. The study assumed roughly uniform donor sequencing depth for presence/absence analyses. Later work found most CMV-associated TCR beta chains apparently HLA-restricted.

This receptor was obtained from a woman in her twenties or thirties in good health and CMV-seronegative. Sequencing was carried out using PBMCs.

The CDR3, as DNA: TGTGCCATCAGTGACGGGGACCAAGAGACCCAGTACTTC. Its translation: CAISDGDQETQYF. The rearrangement joins TRBV10-3 to TRBJ2-5; the D gene is possibly TRBD2 (5 bases). The germline V and J ends were trimmed by 3 bases and 0 bases, with 5 bases remaining between them. Per germline, CDR1 ENHRY and CDR2 SYGVKD. The CDR3 loop spans 13 amino acids.